These 4 T cell receptor beta chains came from one sample sequenced in a study of shared T cell receptors in the human thymus. TCRdb keeps only in-frame clones here, not all; method: immunoSEQ multiplex PCR. The repertoire consists of 600,000 to 900,000 clones, with 70% to 90% occurring once and the leading ten covering more than 0.01%. These data were also reused for a study on human thymus T cells.

The specimen was thymocytes. These TCRs come from a girl under three years old with a congenital heart defect.

The J gene is TRBJ2-7, the V gene TRBV15, with TRBD1 identical over 9 bases. This CDR3 is 17 amino acids long. Germline CDR1 and CDR2: LNHNV and YYDKDF (reference sequence). V gave up 0 bases and J gave up 3 bases; unmatched junction bases: 9. Written as DNA, the CDR3 is TGTGCCACCAGCAGAGATCACGGGACAGGGAAAGTCTACGAGCAGTACTTC. This gives the protein CATSRDHGTGKVYEQYF. The variable domain in full, completed from reference TRBV15 and TRBJ2-7, reads DAMVIQNPRYQVTQFGKPVTLSCSQTLNHNVMYWYQQKSSQAPKLLFHYYDKDFNNEADTPDNFQSRRPNTSFCFLDIRSPGLGDTAMYLCATSRDHGTGKVYEQYFGPGTRLTVT.

This sequence joins TRBV6-5 and TRBJ1-5; D not resolved. The germline V gene has CDR1 MNHEY and CDR2 SVGAGI. V lost 8 bases to trimming and J lost 7 bases, with 18 bases between them. This CDR3 region has 14 residues. CDR3: CASAPAFPGQPQHF. The CDR3 DNA reads TGTGCCAGCGCGCCGGCTTTCCCCGGGCAGCCCCAGCATTTT.

This clone occurred once. The CDR3 protein is CASSQGLVRLRTGELFF. The CDR3 DNA sequence: TGTGCCAGTAGTCAGGGGCTGGTGAGGCTAAGGACCGGGGAGCTGTTTTTT. The J gene is TRBJ2-2, the V gene TRBV19; a weak D match, TRBD1 (6 bases). CDR3 length: 17 amino acids. Between the trimmed V and J ends, which lost 5 bases and 5 bases, there was a span of 21 bases. Per germline, CDR1 LNHDA and CDR2 SQIVND (reference sequence).

The genes are TRBV13 and TRBJ2-5; 8 nucleotides align to TRBD1. The CDR3 runs to 15 residues. V shed 7 bases and J 1 base; nucleotides not matched to a gene: 8. Germline V gene lookup returns CDR1 PRHDT and CDR2 FYEKMQ (reference sequence). The CDR3, as DNA: TGTGCCAGCAACCTCCGGACAGGGATCCAAGAGACCCAGTACTTC. Amino acids: CASNLRTGIQETQYF.